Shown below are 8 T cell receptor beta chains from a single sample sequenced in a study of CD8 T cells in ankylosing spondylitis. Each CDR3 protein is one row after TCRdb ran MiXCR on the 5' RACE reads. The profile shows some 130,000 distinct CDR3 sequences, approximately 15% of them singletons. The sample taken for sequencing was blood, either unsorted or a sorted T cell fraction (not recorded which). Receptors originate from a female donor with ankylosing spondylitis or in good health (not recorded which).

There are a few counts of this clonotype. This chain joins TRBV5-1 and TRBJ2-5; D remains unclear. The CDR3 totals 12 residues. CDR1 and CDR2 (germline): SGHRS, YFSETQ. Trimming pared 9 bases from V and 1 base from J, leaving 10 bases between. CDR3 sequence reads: CATKGPQETQYF. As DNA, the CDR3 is TGCGCCACCAAAGGTCCCCAAGAGACCCAGTACTTC.

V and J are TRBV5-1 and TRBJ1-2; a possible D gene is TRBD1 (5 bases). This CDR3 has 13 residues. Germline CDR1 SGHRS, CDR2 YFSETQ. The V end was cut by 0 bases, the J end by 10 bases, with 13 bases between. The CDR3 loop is CASSLDTGPVYTF. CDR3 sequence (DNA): TGCGCCAGCAGCTTGGATACAGGCCCGGTCTACACCTTC. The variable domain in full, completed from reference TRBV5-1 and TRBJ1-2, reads KAGVTQTPRYLIKTRGQQVTLSCSPISGHRSVSWYQQTPGQGLQFLFEYFSETQRNKGNFPGRFSGRQFSNSRSEMNVSTLELGDSALYLCASSLDTGPVYTFGSGTRLTVV.

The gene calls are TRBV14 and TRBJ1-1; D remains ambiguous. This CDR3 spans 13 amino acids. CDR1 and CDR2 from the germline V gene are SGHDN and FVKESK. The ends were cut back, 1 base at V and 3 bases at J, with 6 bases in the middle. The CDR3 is CASSQAGHTEAFF. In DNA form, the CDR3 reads TGTGCCAGCAGCCAAGCCGGGCACACTGAAGCTTTCTTT.

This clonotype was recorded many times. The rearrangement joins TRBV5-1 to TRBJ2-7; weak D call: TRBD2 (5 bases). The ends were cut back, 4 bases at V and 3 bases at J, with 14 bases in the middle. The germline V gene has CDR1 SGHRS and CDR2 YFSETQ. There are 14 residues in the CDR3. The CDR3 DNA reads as TGCGCCAGCAGCCCGCTCGTGGAGGACTACGAGCAGTACTTC. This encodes CASSPLVEDYEQYF.

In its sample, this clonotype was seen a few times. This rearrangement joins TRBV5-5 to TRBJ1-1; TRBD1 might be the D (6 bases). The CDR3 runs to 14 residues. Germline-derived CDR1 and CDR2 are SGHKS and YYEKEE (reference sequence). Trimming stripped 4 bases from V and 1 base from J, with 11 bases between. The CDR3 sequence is CASSLDRANTEAFF. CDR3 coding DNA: TGTGCCAGCAGCCTGGACAGAGCGAACACTGAAGCTTTCTTT.

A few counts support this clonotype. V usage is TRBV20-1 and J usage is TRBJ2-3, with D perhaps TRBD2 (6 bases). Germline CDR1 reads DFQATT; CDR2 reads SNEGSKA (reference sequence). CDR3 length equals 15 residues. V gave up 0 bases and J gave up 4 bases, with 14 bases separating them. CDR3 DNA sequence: TGCAGTGCTAGAGATCCGGGAGTTAAGTCAGATACGCAGTATTTT. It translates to CSARDPGVKSDTQYF.

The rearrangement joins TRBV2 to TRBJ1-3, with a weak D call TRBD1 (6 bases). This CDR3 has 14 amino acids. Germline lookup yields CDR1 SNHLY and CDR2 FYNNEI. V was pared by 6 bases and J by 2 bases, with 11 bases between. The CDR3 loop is CASRPTGPGNTIYF. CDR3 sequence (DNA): TGTGCCAGCAGGCCGACAGGTCCTGGAAACACCATATATTTT. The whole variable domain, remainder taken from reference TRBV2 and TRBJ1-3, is EPEVTQTPSHQVTQMGQEVILRCVPISNHLYFYWYRQILGQKVEFLVSFYNNEISEKSEIFDDQFSVERPDGSNFTLKIRSTKLEDSAMYFCASRPTGPGNTIYFGEGSWLTVV.

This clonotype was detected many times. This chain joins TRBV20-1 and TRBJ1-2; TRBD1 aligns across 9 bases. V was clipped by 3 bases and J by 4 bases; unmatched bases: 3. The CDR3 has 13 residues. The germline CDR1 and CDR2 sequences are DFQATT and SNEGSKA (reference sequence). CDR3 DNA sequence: TGCAGTGCTAGCACAGGGGGCACCTATGGCTACACCTTC. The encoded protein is CSASTGGTYGYTF.